A single sample is the source of the 28 T cell receptor beta chains below, sequenced in a study of regulatory T cells in long-lasting Graves disease. Building of the TCR beta libraries involved iRepertoire HTBI primers and Arm-PCR of CDR3 regions. TCRdb fed the multiplex PCR reads into MiXCR, producing one record per CDR3 protein. Among approximately 500,000 distinct CDR3 sequences listed, roughly 21% were seen once. As to time point: persistent/refractory GD, antithyroid drugs over 5 years with positive TRAb. PBMC RNA served as the TCR library source. This sample comprised peripheral blood mononuclear cells (PBMCs), obtained when the disease was refractory, from a patient treated with antithyroid drugs. The receptors were sampled from a female donor with Graves disease.

The rearrangement links TRBV5-4 to TRBJ1-1; 7 nucleotides align to TRBD1. Germline assignment: CDR1 SGHNT and CDR2 YYREEE (reference sequence). CDR3 size: 17 residues. The junction had 12 bases not matched to a gene; V was cut back by 0 bases and J by 4 bases. The DNA for the CDR3 is TGTGCCAGCAGCTTGGGGGGGGGAACAGGGGCCAGCACTGAAGCTTTCTTT. Translation gives CASSLGGGTGASTEAFF. The entire variable domain, with the rest obtained from reference TRBV5-4 and TRBJ1-1, is as follows: ETGVTQSPTHLIKTRGQQVTLRCSSQSGHNTVSWYQQALGQGPQFIFQYYREEENGRGNFPPRFSGLQFPNYSSELNVNALELDDSALYLCASSLGGGTGASTEAFFGQGTRLTVV.

Only a few counts were recorded for this clonotype. V usage is TRBV29-1 and J usage is TRBJ1-2, with 7 positions matching TRBD1. J lost 4 bases, V lost 6 bases, and 11 bases had no gene match. The CDR3 totals 14 residues. Germline V lookup: CDR1 SQVTM, CDR2 ANQGSEA. The CDR3 loop reads CSVLARGHGYGYTF. The CDR3 DNA reads as TGCAGCGTCCTCGCTAGGGGGCACGGCTATGGCTACACCTTC.

The sample holds many counts of this clonotype. The chain couples TRBV6-4 to TRBJ2-2; tentatively, D is TRBD1 (6 bases). The CDR3 sequence is 14 residues long. Trimming stripped 7 bases from V and 2 bases from J, with 11 bases between. Per the germline V gene, CDR1 is MRHNA and CDR2 is SNTAGT. This CDR3 reads CASKTGRNTGELFF. The DNA for the CDR3 is TGTGCCAGCAAGACAGGCCGAAACACCGGGGAGCTGTTTTTT.

This clonotype was counted a few times. The chain has TRBV7-9 and TRBJ2-5; TRBD2 agrees at 7 bases. V gave up 1 base and J gave up 5 bases; unmatched junction bases: 7. Germline loops: CDR1 SEHNR, CDR2 FQNEAQ (reference sequence). There are 15 residues in the CDR3. The CDR3 DNA reads TGTGCCAGCAGCTTAGGGCGGGAGTCCCGGGAGACCCAGTACTTC. This gives the protein CASSLGRESRETQYF.

This clonotype turned up a few times. The chain combines TRBV20-1 with TRBJ2-7; 9 bases agree with TRBD2. This CDR3 contains 17 residues. Germline-derived CDR1 and CDR2 are DFQATT and SNEGSKA (reference sequence). V lost 1 base, J lost 3 bases, and 13 bases stayed unmatched. The CDR3 nucleotides are TGCAGTGCTAGAGTCCGCCGGGGAGCTAGCGGGATCTACGAGCAGTACTTC. This sequence encodes CSARVRRGASGIYEQYF.

This clonotype was picked up a small number of times. The chain carries TRBV19 and TRBJ1-1; 8 positions match TRBD1. Germline-derived CDR1 and CDR2 are LNHDA and SQIVND (reference sequence). The V and J ends lost 3 bases and 4 bases, in that order; junction bases with no gene match: 7. The CDR3 has 15 residues. The CDR3 DNA sequence: TGTGCCAGTAGTATGTTTGGACAGGGAGGCACTGAAGCTTTCTTT. Its translation: CASSMFGQGGTEAFF.

As to this clonotype: This may be a read error: a much more frequent sequence differs by one nucleotide. The CDR3 nucleotides are TGTGCCAGTACCCGGGGGCTCATGAACACTGAAGCTTTCTTT. It encodes CASTRGLMNTEAFF. The V gene is TRBV19, the J gene TRBJ1-1, with D possibly being TRBD1 (6 bases). V was shortened by 7 bases and J by 0 bases, with 12 bases between the two germline ends. This CDR3 is 14 amino acids long. CDR1 LNHDA and CDR2 SQIVND come from the germline V gene (reference sequence).

This clonotype was found many times. The gene calls are TRBV5-1 and TRBJ2-7, with D unresolved. Germline values: CDR1 SGHRS, CDR2 YFSETQ. Trimming shortened V by 4 bases and J by 6 bases, and 11 bases separated the two germline ends. This CDR3 contains 12 residues. In nucleotides, the CDR3 is TGCGCCAGCAGCCCCGGCGACCCCGAGCAGTACTTC. This codes for CASSPGDPEQYF.

The genes are TRBV5-1 and TRBJ1-1; D may be TRBD1 (5 bases). Per the germline V gene, CDR1 is SGHRS and CDR2 is YFSETQ. The germline V and J ends were trimmed by 0 bases and 10 bases, with 10 bases remaining between them. This CDR3 comprises 12 residues. The CDR3 is CASSLAGTGAFF. DNA for the CDR3: TGCGCCAGCAGCTTGGCCGGGACCGGAGCTTTCTTT.

This clonotype turned up a few times. The chain employs TRBV11-2 and TRBJ2-2; D ambiguous. V was shortened by 5 bases and J by 4 bases, with 14 bases between the two germline ends. This CDR3 comprises 15 residues. The germline V gene has CDR1 SGHAT and CDR2 FQNNGV. DNA of the CDR3: TGTGCCAGCAGCCCCTGGTCTCAGGCCACCGGGGAGCTGTTTTTT. Its translation: CASSPWSQATGELFF.

The sample holds a few counts of this clonotype. The CDR3 region is CSAPETGGSDTQYF. CDR3 bases: TGCAGTGCTCCCGAGACAGGGGGCTCAGATACGCAGTATTTT. The chain couples TRBV20-1 to TRBJ2-3, with 10 bases that match TRBD1. The CDR3 extends over 14 amino acids. The germline gives CDR1 DFQATT, CDR2 SNEGSKA (reference sequence). Trimming cost V 5 bases and J 4 bases; bases outside gene matches: 6.

The chain combines TRBV9 with TRBJ2-2; a possible D gene is TRBD1 (6 bases). The CDR3 covers 18 residues. V was shortened by 3 bases and J by 5 bases, with 23 bases between the two germline ends. Germline CDR1 SGDLS, CDR2 YYNGEE. CDR3 DNA sequence: TGTGCCAGCAGCGCTGAGGCCATGGCGTGGCAGGGGACCGGGGAGCTGTTTTTT. This translates into CASSAEAMAWQGTGELFF.

Ten or more counts support this clonotype. The chain is built from TRBV28 and TRBJ2-5; 9 bases align to TRBD1. CDR3 length: 19 residues. With V trimmed by 6 bases and J by 6 bases, 23 bases remained unmatched. Germline V CDR1 and CDR2: MDHEN, SYDVKM. CDR3 residues: CASSARTRMPTGGEKTQYF. CDR3 sequence (DNA): TGTGCCAGCAGCGCCCGGACCCGAATGCCGACAGGGGGTGAGAAGACCCAGTACTTC.

There are many counts of this clonotype. This chain connects TRBV28 to TRBJ1-5; tentative D call: TRBD1 (5 bases). V dropped 3 bases and J dropped 1 base, with 7 bases sitting between them. This CDR3 spans 14 amino acids. CDR1 is MDHEN and CDR2 is SYDVKM in the germline V gene. This CDR3 reads CASSLRGSNQPQHF. The CDR3 DNA sequence: TGTGCCAGCAGTTTGAGGGGCAGCAATCAGCCCCAGCATTTT.

This clonotype was detected only a few times. The rearrangement joins TRBV6-2 or TRBV6-3 to TRBJ2-4; maybe TRBD2 (5 bases). The V and J ends lost 8 bases and 9 bases respectively, with 11 bases between them. The germline CDR1 and CDR2 sequences are MNHEY and SVGEGT. The CDR3 totals 11 residues. CDR3: CASGESGIQYF. The CDR3 DNA sequence: TGTGCCAGCGGGGAGTCGGGCATTCAGTACTTC.

This clonotype has only a few counts. The chain combines TRBV11-2 with TRBJ2-7, with D unclear. Trimming stripped 4 bases from V and 3 bases from J, with 16 bases between. Germline V lookup: CDR1 SGHAT, CDR2 FQNNGV. This CDR3 region has 15 residues. As DNA, the CDR3 is TGTGCCAGCAGCTCGAGATTGCGAGCAAACTACGAGCAGTACTTC. Amino acid sequence: CASSSRLRANYEQYF.

A few counts support this clonotype. CDR3 amino acids: CASTDPGLAGGPDQETQYF. CDR3 coding DNA: TGTGCCAGCACCGACCCGGGACTAGCGGGAGGGCCGGACCAAGAGACCCAGTACTTC. J is TRBJ2-5 and V is TRBV7-8, with 16 bases identical to TRBD2. Germline V gene data show CDR1 as SGHVS and CDR2 as FQNEAQ. Germline trimming cut 7 bases from V and 0 bases from J; bases unmatched to any gene: 11. This CDR3 has 19 amino acids.

V is TRBV7-9 and J is TRBJ1-2; the D is unclear. The V end lost 4 bases, the J end lost 4 bases, and 13 bases lay between the germline ends. This CDR3 has 14 amino acids. Germline assignment: CDR1 SEHNR and CDR2 FQNEAQ (reference sequence). CDR3 residues: CASSSYLIPYGYTF. CDR3 DNA sequence: TGTGCCAGCAGCTCGTACCTGATTCCCTATGGCTACACCTTC. The full variable domain, its missing parts supplied by reference TRBV7-9 and TRBJ1-2, is DTGVSQNPRHKITKRGQNVTFRCDPISEHNRLYWYRQTLGQGPEFLTYFQNEAQLEKSRLLSDRFSAERPKGSFSTLEIQRTEQGDSAMYLCASSSYLIPYGYTFGSGTRLTVV.

CDR3 loop: CSAPRTGGVDTQYF. CDR3 nucleotides: TGCAGTGCTCCAAGGACAGGGGGCGTGGATACGCAGTATTTT. The chain carries TRBV20-1 and TRBJ2-3; 11 nucleotides match TRBD1. Germline V gene lookup returns CDR1 DFQATT and CDR2 SNEGSKA (reference sequence). CDR3 length: 14 amino acids. V shed 5 bases, J shed 6 bases, and the junction held 7 bases outside the gene matches.

In this sample, this clonotype turned up a few times. J is TRBJ1-6 and V is TRBV6-2 or TRBV6-3, with D perhaps TRBD1 (5 bases). This CDR3 has 13 residues. Germline V gene lookup returns CDR1 MNHEY and CDR2 SVGEGT. Between the trimmed V and J ends, which lost 6 bases and 8 bases, there was a span of 11 bases. CDR3: CASSGQADSPLHF. CDR3 DNA: TGTGCCAGCAGCGGACAAGCTGATTCACCCCTCCACTTT.

The J gene is TRBJ2-3, the V gene TRBV2; 9 bases map to TRBD1. The CDR3 spans 16 residues. The junction had 8 bases not matched to a gene; V was cut back by 5 bases and J by 2 bases. The germline V gene has CDR1 SNHLY and CDR2 FYNNEI. CDR3 bases: TGTGCCAGCAGTTCCCCGGGACAGGGACCCACAGATACGCAGTATTTT. Translating gives CASSSPGQGPTDTQYF.

This clonotype was picked up many times. J is TRBJ2-5 and V is TRBV28; D remains ambiguous. Trimming removed 2 bases from V and 0 bases from J, with 10 bases in between. From germline, CDR1 is MDHEN and CDR2 SYDVKM. This CDR3 region has 15 residues. DNA of the CDR3: TGTGCCAGCAGTTTAAGTCATCTCAACCAAGAGACCCAGTACTTC. Encoded protein: CASSLSHLNQETQYF.

This clonotype turned up a few times. The rearrangement joins TRBV3-1 to TRBJ1-2, with a possible D match to TRBD1 (6 bases). This CDR3 is 13 amino acids long. Trimming took off 0 bases at V and 8 bases at J, with 10 bases between the two ends. CDR1 and CDR2 from the germline V gene are LGHDT and YNNKEL (reference sequence). CDR3 sequence: CASSQDLGGGYTF. In nucleotides, the CDR3 is TGTGCCAGCAGCCAAGATTTAGGGGGAGGCTACACCTTC. Full variable domain (outside the CDR3, taken from reference TRBV3-1 and TRBJ1-2): DTAVSQTPKYLVTQMGNDKSIKCEQNLGHDTMYWYKQDSKKFLKIMFSYNNKELIINETVPNRFSPKSPDKAHLNLHINSLELGDSAVYFCASSQDLGGGYTFGSGTRLTVV.

This clonotype appeared once. Sequence at one end of the junction differs from germline and may be a read error. The J gene is TRBJ2-7, the V gene TRBV20-1, with D perhaps being TRBD1 or TRBD2 (5 bases each). The CDR3 runs 17 residues. Germline CDR1 and CDR2: DFQATT and SNEGSKA (reference sequence). The CDR3 DNA follows: TGCAGTGCTAGAGATTACACGGGACCTCCGCGAAGGCTCGAGCGGTACTTC. As protein: CSARDYTGPPRRLERYF.

This clonotype was recorded at least ten times. This chain connects TRBV14 to TRBJ2-7; unclear D gene. Per germline, CDR1 SGHDN and CDR2 FVKESK. Trimming took 3 bases from V and 5 from J, leaving 20 bases between them. This CDR3 region has 16 residues. This chain's CDR3 is CASSHTPTSPPHEQYF. The CDR3 DNA follows: TGTGCCAGCAGCCATACCCCCACCAGCCCCCCTCACGAGCAGTACTTC.

This clonotype was seen a handful of times. The CDR3 nucleotides read TGCAGTGCCCCGAGGGACCGGAGCTCCTACGAGCAGTACTTC. Encoded protein: CSAPRDRSSYEQYF. The chain recombines TRBV20-1 with TRBJ2-7, with D possibly called TRBD1 or TRBD2 (5 bases each). Germline assignment: CDR1 DFQATT and CDR2 SNEGSKA (reference sequence). The CDR3 totals 14 residues. V lost 6 bases, J lost 0 bases, and 15 bases lay in between.

The chain recombines TRBV12-3 or TRBV12-4 with TRBJ2-2; 12 nucleotides match TRBD1. CDR3 length equals 18 residues. V gave up 7 bases and J gave up 2 bases; unmatched junction bases: 11. The CDR3 region has the DNA TGTGCCAGCACTCTCTGGGGGGGACAGGGGGCAAACACCGGGGAGCTGTTTTTT. Its protein product is CASTLWGGQGANTGELFF.

The rearrangement joins TRBV19 to TRBJ1-2, with 9 bases identical to TRBD1. This CDR3 contains 14 residues. V lost 4 bases and J lost 7; bases outside the gene matches: 7. CDR1 and CDR2 from the germline V gene are LNHDA and SQIVND (reference sequence). CDR3 coding DNA: TGTGCCAGTAGTAGGGGACAGGGTTCGGTTGGCTACACCTTC. Amino acid sequence: CASSRGQGSVGYTF.